This TCR beta chain derives from a study of T cell responses to AZD1222 COVID-19 vaccine listed by TCRdb under 2021. With respect to the entire study: AZD1222 recipients whose second dose came at about 4 weeks and those whose second dose came at about 12 weeks were combined into one group, since spike-specific TCR depth and breadth did not differ between the two schedules. A total of 233 trial participants underwent TCR sequencing, of whom some 210 received two doses of AZD1222 and about 25 received two doses of the MenACWY control vaccine. Trial participants were enrolled into age subgroups of 18-55, 56-69 and 70-plus years, which contained 148, 28 and 57 TCR-sequenced participants, respectively.

This clone has a count of ten or more. Its antigen is unknown. No base quality values were provided; no much bigger clone lies one nucleotide off. The full study reports these points: After two AZD1222 doses, spike-specific TCR breadth and depth were significantly higher than at day 0 and than in MenACWY recipients. Conclusions about previously exposed vaccinees are limited because only five to seven AZD1222 recipients were SARS-CoV-2 seropositive at baseline. Participants were mostly white British and included more females than males, and it was suggested by the authors that clonal diversity may have been underestimated. The whole spike protein was spanned by vaccine-associated CD4 TCRs, and dominant responses were seen in regions 160-218 and 743-854. In the small 56-69-year group, the increase in depth fell short of significance, most likely because of low power. Nearly half of unique spike-specific TCRs reportedly recognized epitopes outside regions mutated in the B.1.351 and B.1.1.7 variants. Because no day 14 peak-response samples were available, the repertoires could be characterized only after the peak T cell response.

The CDR3 regions of human TCRbeta chains were analyzed by immunosequencing. Processing in the source paper ran as follows. Repertoire TCRs were matched against a reference library of SARS-CoV-2-specific TCRs generated with the MIRA antigen-specificity platform. Breadth was defined as the fraction of unique TCRs that were SARS-CoV-2-associated, and depth was defined as the fraction of total T cells that were SARS-CoV-2-associated. Using the MIRA data, each spike-specific TCR was mapped to the spike region that the TCR reacts to and placed in a CD4 or CD8 class. Log10-transformed breadth and depth values were compared by one-way ANOVA with Sidak's multiple comparisons tests. TCRdb's version of the immuneACCESS table is confined to in-frame rearrangements and falls short of the full clone set. An unresolved V gene accounts for under half of the shortfall where checked; the remainder is of unknown origin. The V and J calls and clone size come from that table; D and trimming were worked out from the DNA. The sample table contains around 100,000 clones; only one count was recorded for around 82% of them. The ten largest account for under 10% of the sample.

The sample's time point label, in plain terms: baseline before first vaccination. The vaccinee samples were drawn from two UK trials, COV001 and COV002, one of which was a single-blind randomized controlled phase 2/3 trial testing AZD1222 (ChAdOx1 nCoV-19) in healthy adults. Trial participant PBMC samples were collected at day 0 and day 28 after the second dose for TCRbeta chain sequencing. CDR1 and CDR2, per the germline V gene, are SGHTA and FQGTGA. V loses 2 bases of germline sequence and J loses 5 bases, and the interval between the two ends is 9 bases. The CDR3 runs 13 residues from the cysteine to the phenylalanine. The read is trimmed to its CDR3 DNA, 39 bases read in frame from base 1.

The sample consisted of peripheral blood, taken on day 0 of AZD1222 vaccination. Recombination linked TRBV7-3 to TRBJ2-5; the D gene is perhaps TRBD1, from 6 matching bases. The TCR originated in an adult in good health. The nucleotide sequence reads TGTGCCAGCAGCTTAGGGGGCTGGGAGACCCAGTACTTC. Protein translation: CASSLGGWETQYF.